These 26 T cell receptor beta chains came from one sample sequenced in a study of blood T cell repertoires in COVID-19. Sequencing used immunoSEQ multiplex PCR; TCRdb keeps in-frame clones, though not all of them. The sample lists just under 150,000 clones; roughly 85% were seen once. Sequencing used peripheral blood. All receptors come from a human donor with acute or convalescent COVID-19. The donor label of this sample is uncertain.

In DNA form, the CDR3 reads TGTGCCAGCAGCCTCCAACCCTTCGGCGGACAGGGATCCTACGAGCAGTACGTC. As protein: CASSLQPFGGQGSYEQYV. The chain joins TRBV4-2 to TRBJ2-7; 8 bases fit TRBD1. This CDR3 contains 18 residues. Germline V gene data show CDR1 as LGHNA and CDR2 as YNFKEQ. V lost 4 bases and J lost 1; bases outside the gene matches: 15.

Only a few counts were recorded for this clone. This chain connects TRBV4-1 to TRBJ1-2, with D possibly TRBD1 on 6 matching bases. The CDR3 runs to 15 residues. Germline-derived CDR1 and CDR2 are MGHRA and YSYEKL. Trimming removed 0 bases at V and 4 bases at J, with 12 bases between. Here the CDR3 reads CASSQDPVGGYGYTF. The CDR3 DNA is TGCGCCAGCAGCCAAGATCCCGTAGGGGGCTATGGCTACACCTTC.

This clone was observed a handful of times. This chain connects TRBV9 to TRBJ1-1, with no clear D. CDR1 SGDLS and CDR2 YYNGEE come from the germline V gene. The CDR3 runs 15 residues. V shed 3 bases and J shed 0 bases, with 12 bases lying between them. The CDR3 is CASSAERQLNTEAFF. In DNA form, the CDR3 reads TGTGCCAGCAGCGCCGAGAGGCAGTTGAACACTGAAGCTTTCTTT.

This clone appeared once. The J gene is TRBJ2-5, the V gene TRBV7-6; TRBD2 matches at 14 bases. The CDR3 sequence is 17 residues long. The germline CDR1 and CDR2 sequences are SGHVS and FNYEAQ. V shed 1 base, J shed 5 bases, and the junction held 6 bases outside the gene matches. CDR3 nucleotides: TGTGCCAGCAGCTTAGGTGGGACTAGCGGGGGTCATGAGACCCAGTACTTC. It specifies CASSLGGTSGGHETQYF.

This clone was observed a handful of times. This rearrangement joins TRBV9 to TRBJ1-2, with 7 bases fitting TRBD1. With V trimmed by 4 bases and J by 4 bases, 7 bases remained unmatched. The CDR3 has 14 residues. The germline V gene encodes CDR1 SGDLS and CDR2 YYNGEE. The CDR3 region is CASSPTGTVYGYTF. DNA of the CDR3: TGTGCCAGCAGCCCAACCGGGACAGTCTATGGCTACACCTTC.

This sequence joins TRBV7-2 and TRBJ2-7, with 8 positions matching TRBD2. The germline gives CDR1 SGHTA, CDR2 FQGNSA. This CDR3 is 14 amino acids long. The ends lost 2 bases at V and 2 bases at J; junction bases unmatched: 2. The CDR3 sequence: CASSLSRGAYEQYF. CDR3 coding DNA: TGTGCCAGCAGCTTATCGCGGGGGGCCTACGAGCAGTACTTC.

The CDR3 bases are TGTGCCAGTAGTTTCCACCGGGACAGGGAGGTCGGGGAGACCCAGTACTTC. It specifies CASSFHRDREVGETQYF. The J gene is TRBJ2-5, the V gene TRBV19, with TRBD1 identical over 9 bases. The CDR3 covers 17 residues. V lost 5 bases and J lost 5; bases outside the gene matches: 15. Germline V CDR1 and CDR2: LNHDA, SQIVND (reference sequence). The full variable domain, in which reference TRBV19 and TRBJ2-5 provide the parts outside the CDR3, is DGGITQSPKYLFRKEGQNVTLSCEQNLNHDAMYWYRQDPGQGLRLIYYSQIVNDFQKGDIAEGYSVSREKKESFPLTVTSAQKNPTAFYLCASSFHRDREVGETQYFGPGTRLLVL.

DNA of the CDR3: TGTGCCAGCAGCCCCCCACTATGGGGGCCTATCACAGATACGCAGTATTTT. The encoded protein is CASSPPLWGPITDTQYF. The rearrangement uses TRBV3-1 (or the pseudogene TRBV3-2) and TRBJ2-3; D is possibly TRBD1 (6 bases). This CDR3 is 17 amino acids long. Germline CDR1 is LGHDT and CDR2 is YNNKEL (reference sequence). Trimming pared 4 bases from V and 2 bases from J, leaving 19 bases between.

This CDR3 is CASRYRDRENYEQYF. The CDR3 nucleotides read TGCGCCAGCCGATACCGGGACAGGGAAAACTACGAGCAGTACTTC. This chain connects TRBV4-1 to TRBJ2-7; TRBD1 matches 9 bases. The V gene's germline CDR1 is MGHRA and CDR2 YSYEKL. This CDR3 contains 15 residues. The V gene end was trimmed by 8 bases and the J gene end by 3 bases; junction bases not matched to a gene: 11.

This clone was found a few times. V gene TRBV3-1 (or the pseudogene TRBV3-2) combines with J gene TRBJ1-5, with a tentative D call TRBD1 (5 bases). The V and J ends lost 4 bases and 0 bases respectively, with 13 bases between them. The CDR3 sequence is 16 residues long. The germline gives CDR1 LGHDT, CDR2 YNNKEL (reference sequence). The CDR3 bases are TGTGCCAGCAGCCCCGGTTGGGGGGTTAGCAATCAGCCCCAGCATTTT. Translation: CASSPGWGVSNQPQHF.

This chain uses TRBV7-3 with TRBJ1-6; no firm D call. CDR3 length equals 16 residues. Trimming left V 8 bases short and J 0 bases short, with 14 bases between. Germline V gene sequence: CDR1 SGHTA, CDR2 FQGTGA. As DNA, the CDR3 is TGTGCCAGCTCGCCCGAGGGAAGCTCCTATAATTCACCCCTCCACTTT. This sequence encodes CASSPEGSSYNSPLHF. Complete variable domain (other parts from reference TRBV7-3 and TRBJ1-6): GAGVSQTPSNKVTEKGKYVELRCDPISGHTALYWYRQSLGQGPEFLIYFQGTGAADDSGLPNDRFFAVRPEGSVSTLKIQRTERGDSAVYLCASSPEGSSYNSPLHFGNGTRLTVT.

This clone was counted between two and nine times. The rearrangement links TRBV7-3 to TRBJ1-5; 8 nucleotides align to TRBD1. This CDR3 has 16 residues. From germline, CDR1 is SGHTA and CDR2 FQGTGA. V lost 4 bases, J lost 2 bases, and 7 bases stayed unmatched. In DNA form, the CDR3 reads TGTGCCAGCAGCTCCCACCTGACAGGGGGCAATCAGCCCCAGCATTTT. It encodes CASSSHLTGGNQPQHF.

This chain uses TRBV12-5 with TRBJ2-1; perhaps TRBD2 as D (6 bases). CDR3 length: 16 residues. With 5 bases removed from V and 3 bases from J, the gap between germline ends came to 17 bases. Germline-derived CDR1 and CDR2 are LGHNT and FRNRAP. The DNA of the CDR3 is TGTGCTAGTGGTCAAGGGTCGGGGGTTCTCTACAATGAGCAGTTCTTC. Protein product: CASGQGSGVLYNEQFF. Using reference TRBV12-5 and TRBJ2-1 for the parts outside the CDR3, the full variable domain is DARVTQTPRHKVTEMGQEVTMRCQPILGHNTVFWYRQTMMQGLELLAYFRNRAPLDDSGMPKDRFSAEMPDATLATLKIQPSEPRDSAVYFCASGQGSGVLYNEQFFGPGTRLTVL.

V usage is TRBV7-2 and J usage is TRBJ1-2; the match to TRBD1 covers 10 bases. Trimming cost V 3 bases and J 2 bases; bases outside gene matches: 0. CDR3 length: 14 residues. In germline, CDR1 is SGHTA, CDR2 FQGNSA. CDR3 sequence: CASSLTGGNYGYTF. DNA for the CDR3: TGTGCCAGCAGCTTGACAGGGGGCAACTATGGCTACACCTTC.

The chain joins TRBV5-1 to TRBJ1-2; D gene ambiguous. Germline CDR1 is SGHRS and CDR2 is YFSETQ. The V end was cut by 0 bases, the J end by 3 bases, with 12 bases between. The CDR3 is 15 residues long. The CDR3 loop is CASSLGQVGDYGYTF. CDR3 sequence (DNA): TGCGCCAGCAGCTTGGGTCAGGTGGGAGACTATGGCTACACCTTC.

For the CDR3, the DNA is TGTGCCATCAGTGAGGGCAGAATAAGCTCCTATAATTCACCCCTCCACTTT. This encodes CAISEGRISSYNSPLHF. This chain links TRBV10-3 with TRBJ1-6; D is unclear. This CDR3 contains 17 residues. Trimming took off 2 bases at V and 0 bases at J, with 11 bases between the two ends. The germline CDR1 and CDR2 sequences are ENHRY and SYGVKD.

The chain links TRBV19 to TRBJ2-2, with 7 bases matching TRBD1. J was trimmed by 4 bases and V by 5 bases; bases with no gene match: 4. From germline, CDR1 is LNHDA and CDR2 SQIVND (reference sequence). This CDR3 spans 14 amino acids. CDR3 nucleotides: TGTGCCAGTAGTGTAACAGGGGCCACCGGGGAGCTGTTTTTT. It translates to CASSVTGATGELFF.

The chain has TRBV29-1 and TRBJ1-2; TRBD1 agrees at 10 bases. CDR3 length: 14 amino acids. After removal of 3 bases from V and 8 bases from J, the junction contained 9 bases not matched to a gene. Germline V gene data show CDR1 as SQVTM and CDR2 as ANQGSEA. The CDR3 nucleotides read TGCAGCGTTGAGGTCCGACAGGGGGCTGGAGGCTACACCTTC. Translation: CSVEVRQGAGGYTF.

This clone occurred a few times. The chain joins TRBV29-1 to TRBJ1-3; no clear D gene. The CDR3 is made up of 13 amino acids. V was clipped by 8 bases and J by 0 bases, with 11 bases between them. Germline V gene sequence: CDR1 SQVTM, CDR2 ANQGSEA. CDR3 loop: CSTPGNSGNTIYF. CDR3 nucleotides: TGCAGCACACCCGGGAACTCTGGAAACACCATATATTTT.

The chain combines TRBV20-1 with TRBJ2-3; 7 bases match TRBD1. Per the germline V gene, CDR1 is DFQATT and CDR2 is SNEGSKA (reference sequence). V was clipped by 3 bases and J by 2 bases; unmatched bases: 5. The CDR3 runs 14 residues. CDR3 amino acids: CSASPGQITDTQYF. CDR3 DNA: TGCAGTGCTAGTCCGGGACAGATCACAGATACGCAGTATTTT.

This clone has a count of ten or more. The genes are TRBV2 and TRBJ2-4; 9 bases fit TRBD1. Germline trimming cut 5 bases from V and 8 bases from J; bases unmatched to any gene: 4. The germline gives CDR1 SNHLY, CDR2 FYNNEI. The CDR3 runs 13 residues. The CDR3 region has the DNA TGTGCCAGCAGTTGGCGGACAGGGGACATTCAGTACTTC. Its protein is CASSWRTGDIQYF.

This rearrangement joins TRBV4-3 to TRBJ2-7; 8 nucleotides line up with TRBD1. After removal of 4 bases from V and 3 bases from J, the junction contained 2 bases not matched to a gene. There are 13 residues in the CDR3. Germline-derived CDR1 and CDR2 are LGHNA and YSLEER. As DNA, the CDR3 is TGCGCCAGCAGCCCAGACAGGGGCTACGAGCAGTACTTC. It codes for CASSPDRGYEQYF.

This chain joins TRBV6-2 or TRBV6-3 and TRBJ1-2; perhaps TRBD1 as D (5 bases). The germline V gene encodes CDR1 MNHEY and CDR2 SVGEGT. CDR3 length: 13 residues. V lost 5 bases, J lost 3 bases, and 10 bases lay in between. DNA of the CDR3: TGTGCCAGCAGTGACAGCAATTACTATGGCTACACCTTC. This codes for CASSDSNYYGYTF.

The V call is TRBV5-8, the J call TRBJ2-5; 9 positions match TRBD1. The CDR3 covers 14 residues. Germline V lookup: CDR1 SGHTS, CDR2 YDEGEE. After removal of 2 bases from V and 5 bases from J, the junction contained 4 bases not matched to a gene. The CDR3 protein is CASSFPGTGETQYF. DNA of the CDR3: TGTGCCAGCAGCTTTCCCGGGACAGGGGAGACCCAGTACTTC.

V and J are TRBV18 and TRBJ1-3, with D possibly TRBD1 on 5 matching bases. The germline V gene encodes CDR1 KGHSH and CDR2 LQKENI. The CDR3 is 16 amino acids. V lost 0 bases, J lost 2 bases, and 11 bases lay in between. CDR3 bases: TGTGCCAGCTCACCACCTAATCAGGGAACTGGAAACACCATATATTTT. As protein: CASSPPNQGTGNTIYF.

The CDR3 spells CASSQGAGDPLHF. In nucleotides, the CDR3 is TGTGCCAGCAGCCAAGGGGCAGGGGATCCCCTCCACTTT. The chain employs TRBV3-1 (or the pseudogene TRBV3-2) and TRBJ1-6; D is possibly TRBD1 (6 bases). Germline V gives CDR1 LGHDT, CDR2 YNNKEL (reference sequence). V dropped 1 base and J dropped 13 bases, with 11 bases sitting between them. The CDR3 is 13 amino acids.